These 5 T cell receptor beta chains came from one sample sequenced in a study of T-cell reconstitution after alpha-beta-depleted transplantation in children. Unique molecular identifiers were incorporated into the prepared TCRbeta library. TCRdb fed the PCR reads into MiXCR, producing one record per CDR3 protein. The sample holds about 410,000 distinct CDR3 sequences; about 20% are singletons and the top ten take 3.8%. Specimen: PBMCs from the stem cell graft donor, collected from the stem cell graft. Receptors were obtained from a human donor who donated a stem cell graft to a child with acute myeloid leukemia.

The chain recombines TRBV7-9 with TRBJ2-7; no definite D call. This CDR3 is built from 16 residues. The germline V gene has CDR1 SEHNR and CDR2 FQNEAQ (reference sequence). V lost 1 base, J lost 1 base, and 14 bases lay in between. CDR3 DNA: TGTGCCAGCAGCTTAGGCCAGGCTCAACCTTCCTACGAGCAGTACTTC. This gives the protein CASSLGQAQPSYEQYF.

In DNA form, the CDR3 reads TGTGCCAGCAGTGTTAGCGGGAGGAGCGCCTACGAGCAGTACTTC. This translates into CASSVSGRSAYEQYF. The chain has TRBV2 and TRBJ2-7; 10 bases are a match to TRBD2. The V and J ends lost 4 bases and 2 bases, in that order; junction bases with no gene match: 5. Germline V lookup: CDR1 SNHLY, CDR2 FYNNEI. This CDR3 spans 15 amino acids.

This chain connects TRBV12-3 or TRBV12-4 to TRBJ2-7; D is perhaps TRBD1 (6 bases). The V end lost 6 bases, the J end lost 0 bases, and 12 bases lay between the germline ends. This CDR3 is built from 14 residues. The CDR3 sequence: CASSPGDTSYEQYF. The DNA of the CDR3 is TGTGCCAGCAGCCCAGGGGATACCTCCTACGAGCAGTACTTC.

This clonotype was seen at least ten times. Here the CDR3 DNA reads TGCAGTGCTAGTGGTAGCGGGGGGAGCTCCTACGAGCAGTACTTC. This sequence encodes CSASGSGGSSYEQYF. J is TRBJ2-7 and V is TRBV20-1, with 10 bases aligning to TRBD2. Germline CDR1 DFQATT, CDR2 SNEGSKA (reference sequence). The CDR3 totals 15 residues. The junction had 5 bases not matched to a gene; V was cut back by 3 bases and J by 0 bases.

In its sample, this clonotype was seen a few times. This chain links TRBV7-9 with TRBJ2-1; D is undetermined. In germline, CDR1 is SEHNR, CDR2 FQNEAQ (reference sequence). V lost 5 bases and J lost 9, with 20 bases in between. The CDR3 contains 15 residues. The DNA for the CDR3 is TGTGCCAGCAGCGTCCTAGTCCATAACAATGTTGAGCAGTTCTTC. Translating gives CASSVLVHNNVEQFF.